This entry lists 24 T cell receptor beta chains sequenced from one sample in a study of cytomegalovirus exposure and HLA in healthy donors. The PCR had 60 Vbeta and 13 Jbeta primers. Sequencing was performed with immunoSEQ multiplex PCR; in TCRdb, only in-frame clones are kept and a portion is missing. The sample shows 100,000 to 150,000 clones, approximately 74% of them seen only once. Sequencing used PBMCs. Receptors originate from a man between 35 and 55 years old in good health and CMV-seropositive.

The chain has TRBV9 and TRBJ2-7, with unresolved D. Trimming took off 0 bases at V and 0 bases at J, with 7 bases between the two ends. The CDR3 totals 14 residues. The germline CDR1 and CDR2 sequences are SGDLS and YYNGEE. The CDR3 DNA reads as TGTGCCAGCAGCGTAGCTGCCAGCTCCTACGAGCAGTACTTC. Translating gives CASSVAASSYEQYF.

The chain couples TRBV7-9 to TRBJ1-5, with TRBD1 identical over 7 bases. There are 15 residues in the CDR3. V lost 4 bases and J lost 7; bases outside the gene matches: 10. Germline lookup yields CDR1 SEHNR and CDR2 FQNEAQ (reference sequence). The CDR3: CASSWDGRGEQPQHF. The CDR3 DNA reads as TGTGCCAGCAGCTGGGATGGCAGGGGGGAACAGCCCCAGCATTTT.

This rearrangement joins TRBV11-2 to TRBJ2-5; 8 nucleotides agree with TRBD2. The CDR3 contains 15 residues. Losses at the gene ends were 4 bases for V and 4 bases for J; bases not matched to a gene: 8. CDR1 is SGHAT, CDR2 FQNNGV, per germline. The CDR3 DNA sequence: TGTGCCAGCAGCTCACCAGATACTAGCGGAGAGACCCAGTACTTC. Translation: CASSSPDTSGETQYF.

The chain joins TRBV6-6 to TRBJ1-3; D is ambiguous. The V end was cut by 8 bases, the J end by 8 bases, with 13 bases between. The germline V gene encodes CDR1 MNHNY and CDR2 SVGAGI (reference sequence). The CDR3 spans 12 residues. This chain's CDR3 is CASGPGGDTIYF. In nucleotides, the CDR3 is TGTGCCAGCGGCCCCGGCGGCGACACCATATATTTT.

This clone was counted a few times. This chain connects TRBV5-1 to TRBJ1-1; no reliable D call. CDR3 length equals 13 residues. Between the trimmed V and J ends, which lost 1 base and 6 bases, there was a span of 10 bases. Germline V gene data show CDR1 as SGHRS and CDR2 as YFSETQ. CDR3 sequence reads: CASSLRETAEAFF. The CDR3 coding sequence is TGCGCCAGCAGCTTGCGGGAAACAGCTGAAGCTTTCTTT.

The count of this clone is one. This sequence joins TRBV7-9 and TRBJ1-4, with 7 bases that match TRBD1. Germline CDR1 reads SEHNR; CDR2 reads FQNEAQ (reference sequence). The V and J ends lost 7 bases and 8 bases, in that order; junction bases with no gene match: 16. This CDR3 has 16 amino acids. The CDR3 here is CASTGGGGLGGEKLFF. CDR3 nucleotides: TGTGCCAGCACAGGGGGAGGTGGACTGGGTGGGGAAAAACTGTTTTTT. Together with reference TRBV7-9 and TRBJ1-4, the CDR3 gives the full variable domain: DTGVSQNPRHKITKRGQNVTFRCDPISEHNRLYWYRQTLGQGPEFLTYFQNEAQLEKSRLLSDRFSAERPKGSFSTLEIQRTEQGDSAMYLCASTGGGGLGGEKLFFGSGTQLSVL.

The chain links TRBV7-8 to TRBJ1-1, with a possible D match to TRBD1 (6 bases). Germline V lookup: CDR1 SGHVS, CDR2 FQNEAQ. The CDR3 covers 13 residues. The V and J ends lost 2 bases and 7 bases respectively, with 11 bases between them. The CDR3 protein is CASSLRAGVEAFF. DNA of the CDR3: TGTGCCAGCAGCTTACGGGCAGGGGTTGAAGCTTTCTTT.

The chain has TRBV27 and TRBJ2-7; 10 bases align to TRBD2. CDR3 length equals 13 residues. The ends lost 7 bases at V and 1 base at J; junction bases unmatched: 1. The germline gives CDR1 MNHEY, CDR2 SMNVEV (reference sequence). The CDR3 DNA is TGTGCCAGCAAGCGGGGGGGATCCTACGAGCAGTACTTC. Protein product: CASKRGGSYEQYF.

The gene calls are TRBV5-1 and TRBJ1-5, with TRBD1 matching over 7 bases. V dropped 2 bases and J dropped 3; count of bases not matched to a gene: 17. The germline gives CDR1 SGHRS, CDR2 YFSETQ. This CDR3 spans 19 amino acids. CDR3 sequence: CASSFRLGPQGGINQPQHF. The CDR3, as DNA: TGCGCCAGCAGCTTTCGGTTAGGCCCCCAGGGGGGTATCAATCAGCCCCAGCATTTT. Supplemented by reference TRBV5-1 and TRBJ1-5, the full variable domain reads KAGVTQTPRYLIKTRGQQVTLSCSPISGHRSVSWYQQTPGQGLQFLFEYFSETQRNKGNFPGRFSGRQFSNSRSEMNVSTLELGDSALYLCASSFRLGPQGGINQPQHFGDGTRLSIL.

This clone was counted once. This sequence joins TRBV29-1 and TRBJ2-1, with D perhaps TRBD1 (5 bases). V was shortened by 7 bases and J by 6 bases, with 19 bases between the two germline ends. The CDR3 consists of 14 residues. Germline CDR1 reads SQVTM; CDR2 reads ANQGSEA. As DNA, the CDR3 is TGCAGCGGCCACCATGCAGGGTGGGGCAATGAGCAGTTCTTC. Its protein is CSGHHAGWGNEQFF.

Concerning this clone itself: Other DNA sequences in the same sample also yield this CDR3. The chain employs TRBV18 and TRBJ2-1, with 13 positions matching TRBD2. CDR3 length equals 16 residues. J lost 7 bases, V lost 0 bases, and 3 bases had no gene match. From germline, CDR1 is KGHSH and CDR2 LQKENI. CDR3: CASSPPGLAGTNEQFF. Here the CDR3 DNA reads TGTGCCAGCTCACCACCGGGACTAGCGGGAACGAATGAGCAGTTCTTC.

The gene calls are TRBV5-1 and TRBJ2-5, with TRBD1 matching over 9 bases. The better agreement between TRBJ2-7 and the DNA end casts doubt on the J call. The germline V gene has CDR1 SGHRS and CDR2 YFSETQ. The CDR3 has 14 residues. In nucleotides, the CDR3 is TGCGCCAGCAGCATGGGACAGGGCCCCTACGAGCAGTACTTC. It yields the protein CASSMGQGPYEQYF.

The J gene is TRBJ1-2, the V gene TRBV4-1; unclear D gene. V dropped 0 bases and J dropped 8 bases, with 13 bases sitting between them. This CDR3 contains 14 residues. CDR1 is MGHRA, CDR2 YSYEKL, per germline. The CDR3 DNA sequence: TGCGCCAGCAGCCAAGATTTGACCTCGAGGGGCTACACCTTC. Residues: CASSQDLTSRGYTF.

The chain links TRBV28 to TRBJ2-1, with 11 bases matching TRBD1. This CDR3 spans 17 amino acids. Germline V gene lookup returns CDR1 MDHEN and CDR2 SYDVKM. V was clipped by 3 bases and J by 8 bases; unmatched bases: 12. The CDR3 nucleotides read TGTGCCAGCAGTTTCCCCTTGGGACAGGGGGGACCGTATGAGCAGTTCTTC. It codes for CASSFPLGQGGPYEQFF.

The J gene is TRBJ2-1, the V gene TRBV5-1; 7 bases fit TRBD2. The CDR3 is 15 residues long. The V gene end was trimmed by 3 bases and the J gene end by 8 bases; junction bases not matched to a gene: 11. CDR1 is SGHRS, CDR2 YFSETQ, per germline. CDR3: CASSWGGPVGDEQFF. The CDR3 nucleotides read TGCGCCAGCAGCTGGGGAGGGCCCGTGGGGGATGAGCAGTTCTTC.

The V call is TRBV6-6, the J call TRBJ1-2; tentatively, D is TRBD1 (5 bases). Germline V gene sequence: CDR1 MNHNY, CDR2 SVGAGI (reference sequence). The ends were cut back, 2 bases at V and 0 bases at J, with 10 bases in the middle. The CDR3 has 15 amino acids. The DNA of the CDR3 is TGTGCCAGCAGTTACGGGGCCCGAACTAACTATGGCTACACCTTC. It translates to CASSYGARTNYGYTF.

J is TRBJ2-5 and V is TRBV4-2; TRBD2 matches 12 bases. The CDR3 spans 17 residues. The germline V gene has CDR1 LGHNA and CDR2 YNFKEQ. Losses at the gene ends were 1 base for V and 0 bases for J; bases not matched to a gene: 3. In DNA form, the CDR3 reads TGTGCCAGCAGCCAAGGGACTAGCGGGATAGACCAAGAGACCCAGTACTTC. This gives the protein CASSQGTSGIDQETQYF.

This chain joins TRBV5-1 and TRBJ2-7; 11 bases align to TRBD2. Germline-derived CDR1 and CDR2 are SGHRS and YFSETQ. V lost 7 bases to trimming and J lost 2 bases; unmatched junction nucleotides: 20. This CDR3 is built from 19 residues. The CDR3 loop is CASPGLGLTTSGKTYEQYF. DNA for the CDR3: TGCGCCAGCCCAGGATTGGGACTGACGACTAGCGGGAAGACCTACGAGCAGTACTTC.

This clone occurred once. The chain joins TRBV15 to TRBJ1-1; 9 bases agree with TRBD1. Germline loops: CDR1 LNHNV, CDR2 YYDKDF (reference sequence). The CDR3 is 14 residues long. The junction had 2 bases not matched to a gene; V was cut back by 5 bases and J by 1 base. The CDR3 DNA sequence: TGTGCCACCAGCGCGACAGGGGGGAACACTGAAGCTTTCTTT. Translating it yields CATSATGGNTEAFF.

The table lists this clone with a few counts. The rearrangement links TRBV5-1 to TRBJ1-4, with 8 bases lining up with TRBD1. The CDR3 contains 16 residues. After removal of 9 bases from V and 5 bases from J, the junction contained 15 bases not matched to a gene. The germline V gene has CDR1 SGHRS and CDR2 YFSETQ. The CDR3 coding sequence is TGCGCCACTTCACCTACCACAGGGGGACTAAATGAAAAACTGTTTTTT. Its protein product is CATSPTTGGLNEKLFF.

This clone was detected only a few times. This chain uses TRBV27 with TRBJ1-1; 8 bases are a match to TRBD1. Germline V gene lookup returns CDR1 MNHEY and CDR2 SMNVEV (reference sequence). Trimming at V came to 0 bases and at J to 3 bases, leaving 12 bases not matched to a gene. This CDR3 is 18 amino acids long. CDR3 DNA: TGTGCCAGCAGTTTATCGGGAGAGGGGGGCAGGGGGCACACTGAAGCTTTCTTT. Translated, it gives CASSLSGEGGRGHTEAFF.

This clone was observed once. The chain links TRBV27 to TRBJ1-2; maybe TRBD1 (6 bases). Trimming stripped 6 bases from V and 7 bases from J, with 15 bases between. The CDR3 has 13 residues. Germline V lookup: CDR1 MNHEY, CDR2 SMNVEV (reference sequence). The chain's CDR3 is CASSSRGAFGYTF. CDR3 nucleotide sequence: TGTGCCAGCAGCTCCCGGGGGGCGTTTGGCTACACCTTC.

The chain couples TRBV30 to TRBJ1-3; 9 positions agree with TRBD1. This CDR3 has 15 amino acids. CDR1 is GTSNPN and CDR2 is SVGIG in the germline V gene (reference sequence). J was trimmed by 4 bases and V by 1 base; bases with no gene match: 5. CDR3 protein: CAWSAPQGAGNTIYF. In nucleotides, the CDR3 is TGTGCCTGGAGTGCCCCACAGGGGGCAGGAAACACCATATATTTT.

The J gene is TRBJ2-7, the V gene TRBV10-3; the match to TRBD2 covers 10 bases. CDR1 is ENHRY, CDR2 SYGVKD, per germline. V shed 5 bases and J 4 bases; nucleotides not matched to a gene: 2. The CDR3 totals 13 residues. The CDR3 here is CAISQLAGYEQYF. The CDR3 nucleotides read TGTGCCATCAGTCAACTAGCGGGGTACGAGCAGTACTTC.